The source of this T cell receptor (beta chain) is a study of blood T cell repertoires in COVID-19 (dated by TCRdb to 2018 to 2020). General notes on the study: The collaborator samples originated in the United States, Italy and Spain and spanned the acute and convalescent phases of COVID-19. The sample metadata nearly always contained a de-identified subject ID, COVID-19 status, age in years and sex. The material from the prospective study consisted of cDNA or gDNA derived from T cells, B-cell-depleted T cells, or PBMCs. Where HLA class I and class II types were available, the types were taken from metadata supplied by the sample provider, not from assay-based typing. Samples came from the ongoing ImmuneRACE study (first 160 participants) plus 1,254 subjects from 6 global collaborators. The repertoires were released in a freely available public database meant as a resource for research on the immune response to SARS-CoV-2. Subjects who had been exposed to COVID-19, were actively infected with it, or had recovered from it provided the deeply sampled blood TCRbeta repertoires that made up the dataset. General conclusions and limits of the study: How much clinical and demographic metadata was included differed by source and by participant, and the metadata was provided uncurated.

The immunoSEQ Assay, a bias-controlled multiplex PCR, was used to amplify TCRbeta CDR3 regions from genomic DNA. The study's processing was this. The number of nucleated cells in each sample was estimated from the amplification of reference gene primers within the assay. To quantify the absolute abundance of each unique TCRbeta CDR3 rearrangement, sequence reads were collapsed and filtered. For each sample, productive Simpson clonality was calculated as the square root of Simpson's diversity index over productive rearrangements. In TCRdb, the immuneACCESS table is reduced to in-frame sequences with V and J assigned. These tables do not hold every clone; where another copy was compared, an unresolved V gene accounts for under half, and the others remain unexplained. From that table come the V and J calls and clone size; the DNA was used to work out D and trimming. In this sample the table shows 210,000 or so clones, 70% to 90% of which occur a single time. Under 14% of the sample is taken by the ten largest.

From cysteine to phenylalanine, the CDR3 is 14 amino acids long. Only CDR3 DNA is held: 42 bases, read in frame from base 1. V and J are trimmed by 6 bases and 2 bases, and the gene matches miss 7 bases of the junction. Sequences SGHRS (CDR1) and YFSETQ (CDR2) are obtained from the germline V gene. In regard to this clone: There is no known antigen for this receptor. The input lacks base qualities; no much larger clone sits a single base away.

Enrolling through a virtual design, the prospective study's participants ranged in age from roughly 18 to 95 years and lived across roughly 24 United States geographic areas. Cohort assignment in the prospective study relied on participant-reported clinical history from a screening survey and a study questionnaire. ImmuneRACE Cohort 3 recovered participants were defined by two consecutive negative NP/OP PCR tests, healthcare professional clearance, or symptom resolution. Each participant in the prospective study had whole blood, serum and a nasopharyngeal or oropharyngeal swab collected by mobile phlebotomists. Over a roughly 2-month period, participants in the prospective study had the option of providing additional blood draws and questionnaires. Before DNA extraction, blood samples from the prospective study were shipped at room temperature or frozen.

The chain links TRBV5-1 with TRBJ2-5; a stretch of 7 junction bases matches TRBD1. The specimen sequenced was PBMCs or T cells enriched from blood (not recorded which). The TCR was taken from a man younger than 40 who had recovered from COVID-19. CDR3 region: CASNYKTGQETQYF. The nucleotides are TGCGCCAGCAATTACAAGACAGGGCAAGAGACCCAGTACTTC.